This T cell receptor (beta chain) was captured by sequencing in a study of cytomegalovirus exposure and HLA in healthy donors. The study ran its PCR with 60 Vbeta and 13 Jbeta primers. The table came from immunoSEQ multiplex PCR; TCRdb's copy has only in-frame clones and leaves some out. Its clone listing holds under 60,000 clones. CDR3 length: 15 residues. V lost 5 bases to trimming and J lost 5 bases; unmatched junction nucleotides: 9. The V gene's germline CDR1 is MNHNS and CDR2 SASEGT. Sequencing used PBMCs. The source of this sequence is a woman aged 25 to 45 in good health and CMV-seropositive. The chain carries TRBV6-1 and TRBJ1-5, with 7 positions matching TRBD1. Here the CDR3 reads CASSPPGGWDQPQHF. CDR3 DNA: TGTGCCAGCAGTCCCCCAGGGGGTTGGGATCAGCCCCAGCATTTT.